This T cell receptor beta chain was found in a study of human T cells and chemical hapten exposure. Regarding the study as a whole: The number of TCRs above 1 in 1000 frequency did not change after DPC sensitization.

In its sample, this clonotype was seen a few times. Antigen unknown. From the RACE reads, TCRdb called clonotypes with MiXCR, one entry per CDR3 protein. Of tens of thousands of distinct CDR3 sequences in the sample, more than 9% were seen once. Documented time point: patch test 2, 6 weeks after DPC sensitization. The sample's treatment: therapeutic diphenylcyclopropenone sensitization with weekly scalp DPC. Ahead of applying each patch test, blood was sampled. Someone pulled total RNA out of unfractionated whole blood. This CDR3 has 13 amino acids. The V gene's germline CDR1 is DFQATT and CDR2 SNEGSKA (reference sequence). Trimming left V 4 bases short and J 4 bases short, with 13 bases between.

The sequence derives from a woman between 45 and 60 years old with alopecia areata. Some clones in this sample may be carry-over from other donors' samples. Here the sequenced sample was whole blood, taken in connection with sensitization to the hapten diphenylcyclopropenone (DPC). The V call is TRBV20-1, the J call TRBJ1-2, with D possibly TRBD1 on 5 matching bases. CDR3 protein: CSAIVNRSYGYTF. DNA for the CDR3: TGCAGTGCTATCGTCAACAGGTCCTATGGCTACACCTTC.